These 20 T cell receptor beta chains were sequenced from one sample in a study of shared clonotypes between healthy human individuals. The method was immunoSEQ multiplex PCR; TCRdb's version includes in-frame clones alone and lacks a portion of them. This table holds about 700,000 clones, approximately 79% found once. The sample was memory CD4+ T cells sorted from blood. Documented subset: CD45RA-negative fraction. The receptor source for this set is a woman in her 30s in good health.

The table lists this clone with a few counts. V usage is TRBV5-6 and J usage is TRBJ1-2, with D tentatively TRBD1 (6 bases). CDR1 and CDR2 (germline): SGHDT, YYEEEE. The CDR3 is 14 amino acids. Deletions cut 7 bases from V and 0 bases from J, with 13 bases between. Here the CDR3 reads CASRRGGANYGYTF. In nucleotides, the CDR3 is TGTGCCAGCCGGAGAGGGGGAGCTAACTATGGCTACACCTTC.

This chain uses TRBV2 with TRBJ1-4, with 8 nucleotides matching TRBD1. V was clipped by 2 bases and J by 2 bases; unmatched bases: 1. Germline V gives CDR1 SNHLY, CDR2 FYNNEI. CDR3 size: 15 residues. The DNA for the CDR3 is TGTGCCAGCAGTGAAAACAGGGGGACTAATGAAAAACTGTTTTTT. Translating gives CASSENRGTNEKLFF.

The gene calls are TRBV6-1 and TRBJ1-2, with TRBD1 as a possible D gene (5 bases). Germline V lookup: CDR1 MNHNS, CDR2 SASEGT. The CDR3 spans 15 residues. The germline V and J ends were trimmed by 0 bases and 7 bases, with 15 bases remaining between them. CDR3 DNA: TGTGCCAGCAGTGAAGCGGTGGGGCGAAGGGGTGGCTACACCTTC. Its protein is CASSEAVGRRGGYTF.

The chain employs TRBV28 and TRBJ2-1; D perhaps matches TRBD1 (6 bases). The CDR3 has 16 residues. Between the trimmed V and J ends, which lost 7 bases and 2 bases, there was a span of 18 bases. Germline CDR1 reads MDHEN; CDR2 reads SYDVKM. The CDR3 nucleotides are TGTGCCAGCATGACCCGTTGGACAGCTACCTACAATGAGCAGTTCTTC. It is translated as CASMTRWTATYNEQFF.

The chain is built from TRBV9 and TRBJ1-2, with D tentatively TRBD1 (5 bases). CDR3 length: 15 residues. Germline V gene lookup returns CDR1 SGDLS and CDR2 YYNGEE. V was cut by 0 bases and J by 4 bases, with 13 bases left in between. CDR3 protein: CASSVAWDRIYGYTF. CDR3 bases: TGTGCCAGCAGCGTAGCGTGGGACCGCATCTATGGCTACACCTTC.

The table lists this clone with a count of one. The chain couples TRBV19 to TRBJ2-7; the match to TRBD1 covers 7 bases. V lost 4 bases to trimming and J lost 1 base; unmatched junction nucleotides: 16. The CDR3 totals 18 residues. Germline values: CDR1 LNHDA, CDR2 SQIVND (reference sequence). CDR3 amino acids: CASSRGLAFTGASYEQYF. CDR3 nucleotides: TGTGCCAGTAGTAGAGGGTTAGCTTTTACAGGGGCTTCCTACGAGCAGTACTTC.

The CDR3 region is CSGSTTDRVPTVEQFF. The DNA of the CDR3 is TGCAGCGGGTCCACGACGGACAGGGTCCCGACGGTTGAGCAGTTCTTC. V usage is TRBV29-1 and J usage is TRBJ2-1; 8 bases are shared with TRBD1. This CDR3 is 16 amino acids long. CDR1 SQVTM and CDR2 ANQGSEA come from the germline V gene. The V and J ends lost 7 bases and 9 bases, in that order; junction bases with no gene match: 20.

The genes are TRBV28 and TRBJ2-1; D is ambiguous. The V end lost 4 bases, the J end lost 1 base, and 14 bases lay between the germline ends. This CDR3 has 16 residues. Germline CDR1 and CDR2: MDHEN and SYDVKM. CDR3 sequence: CASSSRLPKSYNEQFF. DNA of the CDR3: TGTGCCAGCAGTTCTCGACTGCCAAAGTCCTACAATGAGCAGTTCTTC.

The V gene is TRBV5-8, the J gene TRBJ2-5, with 7 bases that match TRBD1. The CDR3 spans 13 residues. The V gene end was trimmed by 6 bases and the J gene end by 9 bases; junction bases not matched to a gene: 11. CDR1 and CDR2 (germline): SGHTS, YDEGEE. The CDR3 DNA is TGTGCCAGCATCGAGACAGGGCAGGGACCCCAGTACTTC. Protein product: CASIETGQGPQYF. The full variable domain, in which reference TRBV5-8 and TRBJ2-5 provide the parts outside the CDR3, is EAGVTQSPTHLIKTRGQQATLRCSPISGHTSVYWYQQALGLGLQFLLWYDEGEERNRGNFPPRFSGRQFPNYSSELNVNALELEDSALYLCASIETGQGPQYFGPGTRLLVL.

Remarks on this clone: Relative to the germline gene, one junction end is altered; a read error may explain this. The chain couples TRBV5-4 to TRBJ1-1; 7 bases align to TRBD1. This CDR3 comprises 15 residues. CDR1 is SGHNT, CDR2 YYREEE, per germline (reference sequence). As DNA, the CDR3 is TGTGCCAGCAGCTTGGACCATACCCAGGGGGGTGAAACTTTCTTT. This codes for CASSLDHTQGGETFF.

This clone was counted a single time. V is TRBV5-1 and J is TRBJ1-3; D remains ambiguous. Trimming removed 0 bases at V and 4 bases at J, with 8 bases between. Germline CDR1 and CDR2: SGHRS and YFSETQ. The CDR3 contains 14 residues. CDR3 amino acids: CASSLDGNGNTIYF. The CDR3 DNA is TGCGCCAGCAGCTTGGACGGTAACGGAAACACCATATATTTT.

This chain uses TRBV28 with TRBJ1-2, with D perhaps matching TRBD1 (5 bases). The CDR3 contains 20 residues. Germline CDR1 is MDHEN and CDR2 is SYDVKM. Trimming cost V 1 base and J 3 bases, with 27 bases left between them. CDR3 amino acids: CASSLYSSRGGDRAYYGYTF. Written as DNA, the CDR3 is TGTGCCAGCAGTTTATACTCCTCGAGGGGCGGGGATAGGGCATACTATGGCTACACCTTC.

The chain has TRBV15 and TRBJ2-2, with D possibly called TRBD1 or TRBD2 (6 bases each). Deletions cut 5 bases from V and 9 bases from J, with 19 bases between. This CDR3 region has 15 residues. Germline CDR1 is LNHNV and CDR2 is YYDKDF (reference sequence). CDR3 DNA: TGTGCCACCAGCTCCTTAGGGGGGAGTCACCGGGAGCTGTTTTTT. It yields the protein CATSSLGGSHRELFF.

The chain recombines TRBV7-9 with TRBJ2-1; 7 bases align to TRBD2. CDR3 length: 14 residues. J gave up 7 bases and V 4 bases, and 7 bases lay outside the gene matches. Germline V lookup: CDR1 SEHNR, CDR2 FQNEAQ (reference sequence). The chain's CDR3 is CASSYGRVRNEQFF. CDR3 coding DNA: TGTGCCAGCAGCTATGGGAGGGTAAGGAATGAGCAGTTCTTC.

CDR3 DNA sequence: TGCGCCAGCAGCCCCGCGGAGGACGCGGGCACCTTC. This translates into CASSPAEDAGTF. J is TRBJ1-2 and V is TRBV5-1, with D unclear. The CDR3 extends over 12 amino acids. Germline V gene sequence: CDR1 SGHRS, CDR2 YFSETQ. The V gene lost 4 bases and the J gene lost 13 bases, with 17 bases spanning the gap.

The rearrangement joins TRBV28 to TRBJ2-7; TRBD2 matches 10 bases. V was pared by 6 bases and J by 0 bases, with 5 bases of the junction left unmatched. There are 15 residues in the CDR3. Germline loops: CDR1 MDHEN, CDR2 SYDVKM. CDR3 sequence reads: CASRSAGGGSYEQYF. As DNA, the CDR3 is TGTGCCAGCAGGTCAGCGGGAGGGGGCTCCTACGAGCAGTACTTC.

A word on this clone: This clone may be a read error of a much larger clone one base away. The sample has other DNA sequences that encode this CDR3 too. The chain combines TRBV4-1 with TRBJ1-2; D gene ambiguous. Deletions cut 1 base from V and 0 bases from J, with 6 bases between. The CDR3 has 14 amino acids. CDR1 is MGHRA, CDR2 YSYEKL, per germline. The CDR3 coding sequence is TGCGCCAGCAGCCAAGGGACGGCTAACTATGGCTACACCTTC. Protein sequence: CASSQGTANYGYTF.

The CDR3 reads CASSALLQGPPEAFF. In DNA, the CDR3 is TGTGCCAGCAGCGCCCTTCTTCAGGGGCCCCCCGAAGCTTTCTTT. This sequence joins TRBV9 and TRBJ1-1, with TRBD1 as a possible D gene (6 bases). The CDR3 loop spans 15 amino acids. Trimming left V 3 bases short and J 8 bases short, with 20 bases between. In germline, CDR1 is SGDLS, CDR2 YYNGEE.

This chain links TRBV5-4 with TRBJ2-5; TRBD1 or TRBD2 may be the D gene (5 bases each). The ends were cut back, 0 bases at V and 4 bases at J, with 13 bases in the middle. The CDR3 totals 15 residues. Germline V gene sequence: CDR1 SGHNT, CDR2 YYREEE (reference sequence). CDR3 residues: CASSLGGKKGETQYF. The CDR3, as DNA: TGTGCCAGCAGCTTGGGGGGGAAGAAGGGAGAGACCCAGTACTTC.

The CDR3: CASSSEGDRAGTEAFF. The CDR3 nucleotides read TGTGCCAGCAGCTCAGAGGGCGACAGGGCGGGCACTGAAGCTTTCTTT. V is TRBV9 and J is TRBJ1-1; 7 bases match TRBD1. Looked up from germline, CDR1 is SGDLS and CDR2 is YYNGEE. The CDR3 contains 16 residues. J gave up 4 bases and V 4 bases, and 13 bases lay outside the gene matches.